What follows describes a single T cell receptor (beta chain). The target antigen is unknown. TCRdb's copy holds only in-frame clones and misses some; the assay was immunoSEQ multiplex PCR. This sample has 120,000 or so clones; less than 90% occur once, and the top ten carry roughly 10%. This entry is derived from a study of T cell responses to AZD1222 COVID-19 vaccine. Study summary: Pooling covered second doses at about 4 or about 12 weeks.

Whole-study findings and limits: A mostly white British donor set with more females was recruited, and clonal diversity was possibly underestimated. Only a handful of AZD1222 recipients, several in all, had baseline seropositivity. Among vaccine-associated CD4 TCRs, coverage spanned spike, with dominance at 160-218 and 743-854.

V shed 6 bases, J shed 4 bases, and the junction held 10 bases outside the gene matches. Germline V CDR1 and CDR2: LNHDA, SQIVND (reference sequence). This CDR3 has 15 residues. The sequencing used peripheral blood, collected on day 0 of AZD1222 vaccination. The gene calls are TRBV19 and TRBJ2-7; 9 bases agree with TRBD1. This TCR was recovered from an adult in good health. CDR3 nucleotides: TGTGCCAGTAGCGGCCCGGGACAGGGTGTGTACGAGCAGTACTTC. Protein product: CASSGPGQGVYEQYF.